This passage covers 28 T cell receptor beta chains from one sample sequenced in a study of CD8 T cells in ankylosing spondylitis. Study results and limitations: Among TCR beta sequences, a motif of eight highly homologous variants appeared characteristic of ankylosing spondylitis blood.

TCRdb passed the 5' RACE reads through MiXCR, listing each CDR3 protein once. The table includes 350,000 to 550,000 distinct CDR3 sequences, around 26% detected once. No antigen has been assigned to these receptors. Source material: blood, either unsorted or a sorted T cell fraction (not recorded which). All receptors derive from a male donor with ankylosing spondylitis.

This clonotype has just a few counts. CDR3 in DNA: TGCGCCAGCAGCCCTCCGGGACAGGCATCTTACAATGAGCAGTTCTTC. Translating it yields CASSPPGQASYNEQFF. The chain is built from TRBV5-1 and TRBJ2-1; TRBD1 agrees at 8 bases. Germline CDR1 SGHRS, CDR2 YFSETQ. J lost 4 bases, V lost 4 bases, and 10 bases had no gene match. CDR3 length equals 16 residues. The full variable domain, with the rest looked up from reference TRBV5-1 and TRBJ2-1, is KAGVTQTPRYLIKTRGQQVTLSCSPISGHRSVSWYQQTPGQGLQFLFEYFSETQRNKGNFPGRFSGRQFSNSRSEMNVSTLELGDSALYLCASSPPGQASYNEQFFGPGTRLTVL.

This clonotype was counted between two and nine times. The CDR3 sequence: CASSQGRSNEQFF. In DNA form, the CDR3 reads TGTGCCAGCAGCCAAGGACGAAGTAATGAGCAGTTCTTC. The chain couples TRBV4-2 to TRBJ2-1, with D unresolved. Per germline, CDR1 LGHNA and CDR2 YNFKEQ. The CDR3 covers 13 residues. Trimming left V 1 base short and J 7 bases short, with 8 bases between.

This clonotype was observed a few times. CDR3 sequence (DNA): TGTGCCATCACGCCGGGAGGGGGTAGACCAGATACGCAGTATTTT. Protein sequence: CAITPGGGRPDTQYF. The chain links TRBV10-3 to TRBJ2-3; 8 nucleotides agree with TRBD2. CDR3 length: 15 amino acids. Germline V CDR1 and CDR2: ENHRY, SYGVKD. The junction had 10 bases not matched to a gene; V was cut back by 7 bases and J by 4 bases.

This clonotype was observed a few times. The chain uses TRBV2 and TRBJ2-3; TRBD2 matches at 9 bases. The CDR3 covers 13 residues. The V gene end was trimmed by 7 bases and the J gene end by 3 bases; junction bases not matched to a gene: 2. Germline V gives CDR1 SNHLY, CDR2 FYNNEI. The CDR3 DNA reads TGTGCCAGCATAACTAGCGGGACAGATACGCAGTATTTT. Protein: CASITSGTDTQYF.

This clonotype was detected once. The V and J genes are TRBV20-1 and TRBJ1-1; 10 bases are a match to TRBD1. With V trimmed by 6 bases and J by 3 bases, 7 bases remained unmatched. The CDR3 sequence is 14 residues long. CDR1 is DFQATT and CDR2 is SNEGSKA in the germline V gene (reference sequence). The CDR3 sequence: CSAAGDRGHTEAFF. CDR3 DNA: TGCAGTGCGGCTGGGGACAGGGGTCACACTGAAGCTTTCTTT.

This clonotype has just a few counts. This chain links TRBV5-1 with TRBJ1-2; 7 bases are shared with TRBD1. Per germline, CDR1 SGHRS and CDR2 YFSETQ. The CDR3 has 14 residues. V shed 5 bases and J 2 bases; nucleotides not matched to a gene: 6. The CDR3 sequence: CASRGQTQNYGYTF. The CDR3 DNA is TGCGCCAGCAGGGGACAGACCCAAAACTATGGCTACACCTTC.

The CDR3, as DNA: TGCGCCAGCGCCGGGACAGGGAACACCGGGGAGCTGTTTTTT. Translated: CASAGTGNTGELFF. The V gene is TRBV5-1, the J gene TRBJ2-2, with 8 positions matching TRBD1. V lost 7 bases to trimming and J lost 1 base; unmatched junction nucleotides: 3. The CDR3 totals 14 residues. From germline, CDR1 is SGHRS and CDR2 YFSETQ.

This clonotype has more than one count but fewer than ten. The chain has TRBV2 and TRBJ2-7; perhaps TRBD1 as D (5 bases). Trimming shortened V by 6 bases and J by 3 bases, and 12 bases separated the two germline ends. The length of the CDR3 is 13 residues. CDR1 is SNHLY and CDR2 is FYNNEI in the germline V gene. The CDR3 DNA reads TGTGCCAGCAGCGTCGACAGAAACTACGAGCAGTACGTC. It yields the protein CASSVDRNYEQYV.

The genes are TRBV18 and TRBJ2-3; D might be TRBD1 or TRBD2, each matching 5 bases. The CDR3 runs to 15 residues. Between the trimmed V and J ends, which lost 3 bases and 4 bases, there was a span of 14 bases. The germline V gene encodes CDR1 KGHSH and CDR2 LQKENI. CDR3 region: CASSPGLLVADTQYF. CDR3 DNA sequence: TGTGCCAGCTCACCGGGGCTACTAGTGGCAGATACGCAGTATTTT.

This clonotype came up many times. The DNA of the CDR3 is TGTGCCATCAGTGGGGCCGGGAGGAGCTCCTACGAGCAGTACTTC. The encoded protein is CAISGAGRSSYEQYF. The rearrangement uses TRBV10-3 and TRBJ2-7; 7 nucleotides align to TRBD2. The CDR3 contains 15 residues. V was pared by 4 bases and J by 0 bases, with 6 bases of the junction left unmatched. Per germline, CDR1 ENHRY and CDR2 SYGVKD.

This clonotype was counted a few times. This rearrangement joins TRBV3-1 to TRBJ1-1; tentative D call: TRBD1 (5 bases). Trimming left V 1 base short and J 4 bases short, with 10 bases between. This CDR3 spans 14 amino acids. Germline CDR1 is LGHDT and CDR2 is YNNKEL (reference sequence). The DNA of the CDR3 is TGTGCCAGCAGCCAAGTGGGAGGGGCCACTGAAGCTTTCTTT. Translating gives CASSQVGGATEAFF. Full variable domain (rest looked up from reference TRBV3-1 and TRBJ1-1): DTAVSQTPKYLVTQMGNDKSIKCEQNLGHDTMYWYKQDSKKFLKIMFSYNNKELIINETVPNRFSPKSPDKAHLNLHINSLELGDSAVYFCASSQVGGATEAFFGQGTRLTVV.

This clonotype was picked up a small number of times. This CDR3 reads CSAREPQGSVETQYF. The DNA of the CDR3 is TGCAGTGCTAGAGAACCCCAGGGATCTGTAGAGACCCAGTACTTC. This chain connects TRBV20-1 to TRBJ2-5, with a possible D match to TRBD1 (5 bases). Germline CDR1 reads DFQATT; CDR2 reads SNEGSKA (reference sequence). Trimming removed 0 bases at V and 4 bases at J, with 15 bases between. There are 15 residues in the CDR3.

This chain connects TRBV5-1 to TRBJ1-1; D is ambiguous. Germline lookup yields CDR1 SGHRS and CDR2 YFSETQ. V was shortened by 5 bases and J by 5 bases, with 10 bases between the two germline ends. The CDR3 has 12 residues. CDR3 sequence (DNA): TGCGCCAGCAGGCAGGAAAAGACTGAAGCTTTCTTT. Its protein is CASRQEKTEAFF.

The V call is TRBV14, the J call TRBJ2-7, with 10 bases that match TRBD1. The germline V gene has CDR1 SGHDN and CDR2 FVKESK. CDR3 length: 18 amino acids. V lost 1 base and J lost 5; bases outside the gene matches: 14. CDR3 coding DNA: TGTGCCAGCAGCCAAGTACTTTTACGGGACAGGGGTAAAAACGAGCAGTACTTC. Residues: CASSQVLLRDRGKNEQYF. Filled out from reference TRBV14 and TRBJ2-7, the complete variable domain reads EAGVTQFPSHSVIEKGQTVTLRCDPISGHDNLYWYRRVMGKEIKFLLHFVKESKQDESGMPNNRFLAERTGGTYSTLKVQPAELEDSGVYFCASSQVLLRDRGKNEQYFGPGTRLTVT.

The DNA for the CDR3 is TGTGCCAGCAGCTCACAGGGGGGCCAAGGCATTCAGTACTTC. Amino acid sequence: CASSSQGGQGIQYF. This chain uses TRBV7-9 with TRBJ2-4, with 8 bases identical to TRBD1. The junction had 8 bases not matched to a gene; V was cut back by 4 bases and J by 9 bases. Germline loops: CDR1 SEHNR, CDR2 FQNEAQ (reference sequence). The CDR3 is 14 residues long.

The J gene is TRBJ1-1, the V gene TRBV5-6, with D uncertain. V lost 3 bases and J lost 1, with 13 bases in between. The CDR3 is 15 amino acids. Germline V CDR1 and CDR2: SGHDT, YYEEEE. CDR3 amino acids: CASSSTGPTNTEAFF. CDR3 DNA sequence: TGTGCCAGCAGCTCAACTGGCCCTACGAACACTGAAGCTTTCTTT.

The rearrangement links TRBV12-3 or TRBV12-4 to TRBJ2-7; D call uncertain. The ends were cut back, 6 bases at V and 6 bases at J, with 15 bases in the middle. This CDR3 contains 13 residues. The chain's CDR3 is CASSQSSSGEQYV. In DNA form, the CDR3 reads TGTGCCAGCAGCCAAAGTTCGTCGGGCGAGCAGTACGTC.

CDR3 region: CATSDVRQFLNTGELFF. The CDR3 DNA follows: TGTGCCACCAGTGACGTGCGGCAGTTCTTGAACACCGGGGAGCTGTTTTTT. The V call is TRBV24-1, the J call TRBJ2-2; D is uncertain. The length of the CDR3 is 17 residues. V shed 4 bases and J shed 1 base, with 15 bases lying between them. Per the germline V gene, CDR1 is KGHDR and CDR2 is SFDVKD.

Many counts were recorded for this clonotype. J is TRBJ2-3 and V is TRBV12-3 or TRBV12-4; tentatively, D is TRBD2 (6 bases). Trimming shortened V by 2 bases and J by 5 bases, and 11 bases separated the two germline ends. The CDR3 has 14 amino acids. The CDR3 bases are TGTGCCAGCAGTTTAAGGCAGGGACTAGATACGCAGTATTTT. It codes for CASSLRQGLDTQYF.

This chain joins TRBV20-1 and TRBJ1-3, with 11 positions matching TRBD1. The CDR3 loop spans 16 amino acids. Losses at the gene ends were 6 bases for V and 4 bases for J; bases not matched to a gene: 11. CDR1 DFQATT and CDR2 SNEGSKA come from the germline V gene (reference sequence). CDR3: CSAAPPDRGPGNTIYF. CDR3 in DNA: TGCAGTGCCGCCCCTCCGGACAGGGGGCCCGGAAACACCATATATTTT.

This clonotype was counted many times. V is TRBV19 and J is TRBJ1-5, with D unresolved. V was trimmed by 8 bases and J by 0 bases, leaving 8 bases between them. There are 13 residues in the CDR3. In germline, CDR1 is LNHDA, CDR2 SQIVND (reference sequence). Written as DNA, the CDR3 is TGTGCCAGTCGGTTCTTTAGCAATCAGCCCCAGCATTTT. Translation: CASRFFSNQPQHF.

This clonotype came up a few times. The gene calls are TRBV18 and TRBJ2-7; TRBD2 matches 14 bases. Losses at the gene ends were 2 bases for V and 6 bases for J; bases not matched to a gene: 6. From germline, CDR1 is KGHSH and CDR2 LQKENI. The CDR3 is made up of 16 amino acids. In nucleotides, the CDR3 is TGTGCCAGCTCACCAACTGTCGGACTAGCGGGAGGCGAGCAGTACGTC. Protein: CASSPTVGLAGGEQYV.

This clonotype turned up a few times. The V call is TRBV3-1, the J call TRBJ1-2; D may be TRBD1 (5 bases). Trimming shortened V by 1 base and J by 4 bases, and 7 bases separated the two germline ends. The germline gives CDR1 LGHDT, CDR2 YNNKEL (reference sequence). This CDR3 contains 13 residues. This chain's CDR3 is CASSQGGTYGYTF. CDR3 sequence (DNA): TGTGCCAGCAGCCAAGGGGGGACCTATGGCTACACCTTC.

The V and J genes are TRBV20-1 and TRBJ2-2; unclear D gene. Trimming pared 2 bases from V and 2 bases from J, leaving 18 bases between. Germline-derived CDR1 and CDR2 are DFQATT and SNEGSKA (reference sequence). The CDR3 contains 17 residues. CDR3 residues: CSARRFAEPGNTGELFF. The CDR3 DNA reads as TGCAGTGCTAGAAGGTTCGCAGAACCAGGCAACACCGGGGAGCTGTTTTTT.

This chain uses TRBV2 with TRBJ2-5, with 10 bases matching TRBD2. This CDR3 region has 17 residues. Germline CDR1 and CDR2: SNHLY and FYNNEI. Trimming removed 3 bases from V and 0 bases from J; junction bases left unmatched: 7. CDR3 in DNA: TGTGCCAGCAGTGAGGCTAGCGGGAGAGGTAACCAAGAGACCCAGTACTTC. This translates into CASSEASGRGNQETQYF.

This clonotype has only a few counts. The chain couples TRBV20-1 to TRBJ1-1; TRBD1 matches at 8 bases. With 1 base clipped from V and 4 bases from J, the junction kept 8 bases outside the gene matches. Germline-derived CDR1 and CDR2 are DFQATT and SNEGSKA (reference sequence). CDR3 length equals 15 residues. CDR3 in amino acids: CSARVRGRGPTEAFF. The CDR3 DNA reads TGCAGTGCTAGAGTCAGGGGGCGAGGCCCCACTGAAGCTTTCTTT.

This clonotype turned up a few times. This CDR3 reads CSARVTGAGNQPQHF. The CDR3 nucleotides are TGCAGTGCTAGAGTGACAGGGGCTGGCAATCAGCCCCAGCATTTT. The V and J genes are TRBV20-1 and TRBJ1-5; 8 nucleotides line up with TRBD1. This CDR3 has 15 amino acids. Germline V gene data show CDR1 as DFQATT and CDR2 as SNEGSKA (reference sequence). V was pared by 1 base and J by 2 bases, with 4 bases of the junction left unmatched.

The chain carries TRBV20-1 and TRBJ2-3; 8 nucleotides line up with TRBD1. CDR1 and CDR2 from the germline V gene are DFQATT and SNEGSKA (reference sequence). V lost 4 bases to trimming and J lost 2 bases; unmatched junction nucleotides: 5. The CDR3 extends over 14 amino acids. CDR3 protein: CSATRGPYTDTQYF. CDR3 DNA: TGCAGTGCTACCAGGGGGCCATACACAGATACGCAGTATTTT.